This is a list of T cell receptor beta chains from one sample in a study of T cells in tumors after PD-1 blockade. Here immunoSEQ multiplex PCR was the method, and the copy in TCRdb shows in-frame clones only, minus some. The sample includes 45,000 to 60,000 clones, approximately 79% of them seen just once. The input for sequencing was PBMCs, taken before anti-PD-1 therapy. All receptors come from a human donor with advanced basal cell or squamous cell carcinoma (not recorded which). The CDR3 runs from the conserved cysteine through the conserved F or W. The D gene is left open where the match is weak. Clone size is not always given. Where it is, it says once, few, many or a class for expanded clones.

v_gene	d_gene	j_gene	abundance	CDR3nt	CDR3aa
TRBV10-1	NA	TRBJ2-3	NA	TGCGCCAGCAGTCAGGACTATGCAGATACGCAGTATTTT	CASSQDYADTQYF
TRBV2	NA	TRBJ2-7	NA	TGTGCCAGCAGTGCAAGACGGGATTTGACTAACTACGAGCAGTACTTC	CASSARRDLTNYEQYF
TRBV13	NA	TRBJ1-4	NA	TGTGCCAGCAGCTCCCCGCGTAGATCTGAAAAACTGTTTTTT	CASSSPRRSEKLFF
TRBV11-3	NA	TRBJ1-1	NA	TGTGCCAGCAGCTTAGATCCGACAGCGAACACTGAAGCTTTCTTT	CASSLDPTANTEAFF
TRBV19	NA	TRBJ1-5	NA	TGTGCCAGTAGTAACTCTCGGCAGGGTGGACAGCCCCAGCATTTT	CASSNSRQGGQPQHF
TRBV5-1	TRBD2	TRBJ2-1	NA	TGCGCCAGCAGCTTGGTGGGCGGGGGGGCCTACAATGAGCAGTTCTTC	CASSLVGGGAYNEQFF
TRBV6-5	NA	TRBJ2-5	NA	TGTGCCAGCCGCGTGGGCCAGGGGGAGGAGTACTTC	CASRVGQGEEYF
TRBV5-4	NA	TRBJ2-1	NA	TGTGCCAGCAGCTCCCAGGACACGTACAATGAGCAGTTCTTC	CASSSQDTYNEQFF
TRBV10-2	NA	TRBJ1-2	NA	TGCGCCAGCAGTTTGGGACCTCTTACAGGCACCTATGGCTACACCTTC	CASSLGPLTGTYGYTF
TRBV11-3	NA	TRBJ2-5	NA	TGTGCCAGCAGCTTTCCGCAGGGCCCAGAGACCCAGTACTTC	CASSFPQGPETQYF
TRBV5-1	NA	TRBJ2-2	NA	TGCGCCAGCAGCTTGTACAACATTAACACCGGGGAGCTGTTTTTT	CASSLYNINTGELFF
TRBV5-1	TRBD1	TRBJ1-3	NA	TGCGCCAGCAGCTGGAATCCGACAGGGGATCGAAACACCATATATTTT	CASSWNPTGDRNTIYF
TRBV19	TRBD2	TRBJ2-5	NA	TGTGCCAGTAGTATGTACGTTGGGCGGGAGGGCCGAGAGACCCAGTACTTC	CASSMYVGREGRETQYF
TRBV15	NA	TRBJ2-2	NA	TGTGCCACCAGCAGGAAAAATGCCGGGGAGCTGTTTTTT	CATSRKNAGELFF
TRBV28	NA	TRBJ1-1	NA	TGTGCCAGCAGTTTAGAGGTCACTGAAGCTTTCTTT	CASSLEVTEAFF
TRBV9	NA	TRBJ2-5	NA	TGTGCCAGCAGCGTAGACCCTATGAGAGAGACCCAGTACTTC	CASSVDPMRETQYF
TRBV5-4	NA	TRBJ2-2	NA	TGTGCCAGCAGCTTGGACCCCGGGCTGAACACCGGGGAGCTGTTTTTT	CASSLDPGLNTGELFF
TRBV18	TRBD2	TRBJ2-5	NA	TGTGCCAGCTCACCGAGCCTGACTAGCGGGAGGGCCTCTAAAGAGACCCAGTACTTC	CASSPSLTSGRASKETQYF
TRBV7-8	TRBD1	TRBJ1-2	NA	TGTGCCAGCAGCCCGGGACAGGCGGAGGGCTATGGCTACACCTTC	CASSPGQAEGYGYTF
TRBV28	TRBD1	TRBJ1-2	NA	TGTGCCAGCAGTCTCACTACAGGGGTCCCTGGCTACACCTTC	CASSLTTGVPGYTF
TRBV6-5	NA	TRBJ2-4	NA	TGTGCCAGCAGTTACTCGACTTATGGGGGCATTCAGTACTTC	CASSYSTYGGIQYF
TRBV7-9	TRBD1	TRBJ1-2	NA	TGTGCCTGTCCTTCCGGGACAGGGGGCAATTTTAATGACTATGGCTACACCTTC	CACPSGTGGNFNDYGYTF
TRBV2	TRBD2	TRBJ2-5	few	TGTGCCAGCAGTCCGGGACTAGCGTCCAGGACCCAGTACTTC	CASSPGLASRTQYF
TRBV18	NA	TRBJ1-2	NA	TGTGCCAGCTCACCACTGGACAGCTATGGCTACACCTTC	CASSPLDSYGYTF
TRBV4-1	TRBD1	TRBJ1-6	NA	TGCGCCAGCAGCCAAGCAGGGGGCGTTTCACCCCTCCACTTT	CASSQAGGVSPLHF
TRBV27	TRBD2	TRBJ2-3	NA	TGTGCCAGCAGTTTATGGGGTAGCGGGAGGACAACTAGCACAGATACGCAGTATTTT	CASSLWGSGRTTSTDTQYF
TRBV11-3	TRBD2	TRBJ2-7	NA	TGTGCCAGCAGCCCGCCCGGGACTAGCGAGCAGTACTTC	CASSPPGTSEQYF
TRBV18	NA	TRBJ2-5	few	TGTGCCAGCTCACCACGTGGCCCGCCAGAAGAGACCCAGTACTTC	CASSPRGPPEETQYF
TRBV29-1	NA	TRBJ2-1	NA	TGCAGCGTTGCCCCACAAAGGAGCTCCTACAATGAGCAGTTCTTC	CSVAPQRSSYNEQFF
TRBV7-6	NA	TRBJ2-3	once	TGTGCCAGCAGCTTAGAACACGGCACAGATACGCAGTATTTT	CASSLEHGTDTQYF
TRBV5-6	TRBD1	TRBJ2-6	NA	TGTGCCAGCAGCCTCGGACAGGCGGACTCTGGGGCCAACGTCCTGACTTTC	CASSLGQADSGANVLTF
TRBV10-3	NA	TRBJ2-2	NA	TGTGCCATCGCGTCGCGGCCGAACACCGGGGAGCTGTTTTTT	CAIASRPNTGELFF